A selection of T cell receptor beta chains follows, all from one sample in a study of PD-1 blockade in classical Hodgkin lymphoma. Sequenced by immunoSEQ multiplex PCR; TCRdb stores in-frame clones only, minus some. The repertoire holds tens of thousands of clones, with over 70% as singletons. Here the sequenced sample was peripheral blood mononuclear cells (PBMCs), taken before the fourth cycle of nivolumab. The source of these receptors is a human donor with classical Hodgkin lymphoma. The CDR3 runs from the conserved cysteine through the conserved F or W. Fields, in order: V gene, clone size, J gene, D gene, CDR3 length, CDR3 DNA, CDR3 protein. The D gene is left open where the match is weak. Clone size is given for some rows only: seen once, a few or many times, or a class if the clone is expanded.

TRBV5-1,NA,TRBJ2-5,TRBD2,15,TGCGCCAGCAGCTTGTTGAGGACTAGTCAAGAGACCCAGTACTTC,CASSLLRTSQETQYF
TRBV19,NA,TRBJ1-2,NA,13,TGTGCCAGTAGTCCCCGGACAGTGGGAGGCTACACCTTC,CASSPRTVGGYTF
TRBV30,NA,TRBJ2-1,NA,12,TGTGCCTGGAGTCCTAAGCGCGATGAGCAGTTCTTC,CAWSPKRDEQFF
TRBV9,NA,TRBJ2-1,NA,13,TGTGCCAGCAGCCGAACAGGGTCCAATGAGCAGTTCTTC,CASSRTGSNEQFF
TRBV14,few,TRBJ2-2,NA,14,TGTGCCAGCAGAGCAGAACTGAACACCGGGGAGCTGTTTTTT,CASRAELNTGELFF
TRBV18,NA,TRBJ2-5,NA,14,TGTGCCAGCTCACGGGACGGGCCCAGGGAGACCCAGTACTTC,CASSRDGPRETQYF
TRBV7-2,NA,TRBJ1-1,NA,14,TGTGCCAGCAGCCCCGGACAACCCTACACTGAAGCTTTCTTT,CASSPGQPYTEAFF
TRBV10-3,NA,TRBJ2-7,NA,13,TGTGCCATCAAGGGCTGGCAGGAGTACGAGCAGTACTTC,CAIKGWQEYEQYF
TRBV7-9,NA,TRBJ2-5,TRBD1,15,TGTGCCAGCAGACCCGGACAGGGCGGAGTAGAGACCCAGTACTTC,CASRPGQGGVETQYF
TRBV30,NA,TRBJ1-5,NA,15,TGTGCCTGGAGTGGCTCGACAGGCCTTGCCCAGCCCCAGCATTTT,CAWSGSTGLAQPQHF
TRBV7-9,NA,TRBJ1-1,TRBD1,16,TGTGCCAGCAGCTTAGAGGTCAGGGGGCCGAACACTGAAGCTTTCTTT,CASSLEVRGPNTEAFF
TRBV7-6,once,TRBJ2-2,NA,16,TGTGCCAGCAGCGATGCCCCACAGGGGAACACCGGGGAGCTGTTTTTT,CASSDAPQGNTGELFF
TRBV6-1,NA,TRBJ1-1,NA,14,TGTGCCAGCAGTGAAGGACCGACTAACACTGAAGCTTTCTTT,CASSEGPTNTEAFF
TRBV6-5,NA,TRBJ2-7,NA,13,TGTGCCAGCGCGGGGCAGGGGATCCACGAGCAGTACTTC,CASAGQGIHEQYF
TRBV28,NA,TRBJ1-1,NA,13,TGTGCCAGCAGGTCGGCACTTAACACTGAAGCTTTCTTT,CASRSALNTEAFF
TRBV29-1,NA,TRBJ1-2,NA,15,TGCAGCGTTGTGGGGGGGGCCGATTCCCACTATGGCTACACCTTC,CSVVGGADSHYGYTF
TRBV6-4,NA,TRBJ2-3,NA,15,TGTGCCAGCAGTGACTCGGGGGATAGCACAGATACGCAGTATTTT,CASSDSGDSTDTQYF
TRBV9,NA,TRBJ2-3,TRBD2,16,TGTGCCAGCAGCGTAGGGGTAGCGGGCTCCACAGATACGCAGTATTTT,CASSVGVAGSTDTQYF
TRBV11-3,once,TRBJ2-1,TRBD2,19,TGTGCCAGCAGCTTAGAAGGGACTAGCGGGGAATATCTGTACAATGAGCAGTTCTTC,CASSLEGTSGEYLYNEQFF
TRBV18,once,TRBJ2-3,NA,13,TGTGCCAGCTCACCAGCTACCCCCGATACGCAGTATTTT,CASSPATPDTQYF
TRBV25-1,NA,TRBJ2-5,NA,15,TGTGCCAGCAGTGAGGGAGCAGGCCCGGAGGAGACCCAGTACTTC,CASSEGAGPEETQYF
TRBV5-1,NA,TRBJ2-5,NA,15,TGCGCCAGCAGCTTGGGTCTCCAGGGGAGGGAGACCCAGTACTTC,CASSLGLQGRETQYF
TRBV9,once,TRBJ1-3,NA,16,TGTGCCAGCAGAGGTTCCGGGACGGTCTCTGGAAACACCATATATTTT,CASRGSGTVSGNTIYF
TRBV4-2,NA,TRBJ2-1,NA,16,TGTGCCAGCACTCCTGGGTCTCGGGAGTGGGGGGATGAGCAGTTCTTC,CASTPGSREWGDEQFF
TRBV19,NA,TRBJ1-1,TRBD1,13,TGTGCCACTAAACGACAGGGGGCGGCTGAAGCTTTCTTT,CATKRQGAAEAFF
TRBV16,NA,TRBJ2-1,NA,14,TGTGCCAGCAGCCTTTCGCGGGGAGGCAATGAGCAGTTCTTC,CASSLSRGGNEQFF
TRBV11-3,NA,TRBJ2-3,TRBD2,15,TGTGCCAGCAGCTTAGCCCGCGCGGGAGAGGGTACGCAGTATTTT,CASSLARAGEGTQYF
TRBV7-9,NA,TRBJ2-7,NA,15,TGTGCCAGCAGCCTTCAGGGCACGGGACCTTACGAGCAGTACTTC,CASSLQGTGPYEQYF
TRBV6-4,NA,TRBJ1-4,TRBD1,17,TGTGCCAGCAGTGACCCCGGGACAGTAGGAGTTAATGAAAAACTGTTTTTT,CASSDPGTVGVNEKLFF
TRBV4-3,medium-sized,TRBJ2-7,TRBD2,17,TGCGCCAGCAGCCAAGATAGGCCTAGCGGGGGTACTTACGAGCAGTACTTC,CASSQDRPSGGTYEQYF
TRBV30,few,TRBJ2-7,TRBD2,15,TGTGCCTGGAGTGTAGCAAGCGGGAGAGTCTACGAGCAGTACTTC,CAWSVASGRVYEQYF
TRBV19,NA,TRBJ2-2,NA,16,TGTGCCAGTAGTATCTGGGGATCTTTGAACACCGGGGAGCTGTTTTTT,CASSIWGSLNTGELFF
TRBV11-2,NA,TRBJ1-2,NA,15,TGTGCCAGCAGCTTAGATATAGGGGCTAACTATGGCTACACCTTC,CASSLDIGANYGYTF
TRBV5-1,once,TRBJ2-3,NA,11,TGCGCCAGCAGCTTGGAAGATACGCAGTATTTT,CASSLEDTQYF
TRBV27,NA,TRBJ2-7,NA,13,TGTGCCAGCAGGGCCGGGGCGAACCTCGAGCAGTACTTC,CASRAGANLEQYF
TRBV27,NA,TRBJ1-4,NA,16,TGTGCCAGCAGTTCTACTCCGGGACGGTTAACTGAAAAACTGTTTTTT,CASSSTPGRLTEKLFF
TRBV19,NA,TRBJ2-7,NA,18,TGTGCCAGTAGTATCTGGGAAGAAAAAGGGGAGAGTACCTACGAGCAGTACTTC,CASSIWEEKGESTYEQYF
TRBV4-3,NA,TRBJ2-1,NA,15,TGCGCCAGCAGCGGAGCGGGCGCTCCCTACAATGAGCAGTTCTTC,CASSGAGAPYNEQFF
TRBV10-2,NA,TRBJ2-5,NA,13,TGCGCCAGCAGTGGGGACGGGAGAGAGACCCAGTACTTC,CASSGDGRETQYF
TRBV10-3,NA,TRBJ1-6,NA,15,TGTGCCATCAGTGACGACAGAGGTTATAATTCACCCCTCCACTTT,CAISDDRGYNSPLHF
TRBV9,NA,TRBJ2-5,NA,14,TGTGCCAGCAGCGTAGCATTGACTAGTGAGACCCAGTACTTC,CASSVALTSETQYF
TRBV7-3,NA,TRBJ2-6,TRBD1,16,TGTGCCAGCAGCGTATCAGGGGGCACTGGGGCCAACGTCCTGACTTTC,CASSVSGGTGANVLTF
TRBV7-2,once,TRBJ1-2,NA,15,TGTGCCAGCAGCACTCCTACAGGGATCCCATATGGCTACACCTTC,CASSTPTGIPYGYTF
TRBV7-9,NA,TRBJ1-2,NA,19,TGTGCCAGCAGCGAGGGTTCCAGGGTCCCGTTTGCGGCCGGATTGGTCTACACCTTC,CASSEGSRVPFAAGLVYTF
TRBV4-1,NA,TRBJ1-2,TRBD1,15,TGCGCCAGCAGCCATGGGACAGGGGTTAACTATGGCTACACCTTC,CASSHGTGVNYGYTF
TRBV9,few,TRBJ2-2,TRBD1,17,TGTGCCAGCAGCGGATCCGGGACAGGGGGCGGTGCCGGGGAGCTGTTTTTT,CASSGSGTGGGAGELFF
TRBV28,NA,TRBJ1-4,NA,12,TGTGCCAGCAGTTTGAGTTATGAAAAACTGTTTTTT,CASSLSYEKLFF
TRBV11-2,NA,TRBJ2-3,TRBD1,14,TGTGCCAGCAGTTCTAACAGGGGGAGGGATACGCAGTATTTT,CASSSNRGRDTQYF
TRBV7-3,NA,TRBJ2-3,TRBD2,17,TGTGCCAGCAGCTTATTAGCGGGGGGGCTGAGCACAGATACGCAGTATTTT,CASSLLAGGLSTDTQYF
TRBV9,NA,TRBJ2-7,NA,14,TGTGCCAGCAGCGTAGGCGGCAGGGAGGACGAGCAGTACTTC,CASSVGGREDEQYF
TRBV7-8,few,TRBJ1-1,NA,18,TGTGCCAGCAGCTATTTTTCCCCCACTTCATCCCCCCACACTGAAGCTTTCTTT,CASSYFSPTSSPHTEAFF
TRBV5-1,NA,TRBJ2-3,NA,15,TGCGCCAGCAGCTTTAGAGGCTTGGGCACAGATACGCAGTATTTT,CASSFRGLGTDTQYF
TRBV5-1,few,TRBJ2-7,NA,14,TGCGCCAGCAGCTTGGTAGGCGGGACCTACGAGCAGTACTTC,CASSLVGGTYEQYF
TRBV7-2,NA,TRBJ1-5,NA,14,TGTGCCAGCAGCCAACAGGGAGGCGGTCAGCCCCAGCATTTT,CASSQQGGGQPQHF